This T cell receptor (beta chain) originates from a study of vaccination effects on CD4 cells after COVID-19. Sequencing used immunoSEQ multiplex PCR; TCRdb keeps in-frame clones, though not all of them. The sample holds 70,000 to 85,000 clones, approximately 80% seen once. Subsequent to a culture period of 10 to 11 days, CD4+ T cells were isolated. Comment on this clone: Its antigen is unknown.

The sequence came from a human donor who received a COVID-19 vaccine. The source was CD4+ T cells from PBMCs cultured without peptide, collected before COVID-19 vaccination.

The CDR3: CASSDGRVNIQYF. The DNA for the CDR3 is TGTGCCAGCAGCGACGGGCGGGTAAACATTCAGTACTTC. J is TRBJ2-4 and V is TRBV13; a weak D match, TRBD2 (5 bases). Trimming took 5 bases from V and 6 from J, leaving 11 bases between them. This CDR3 spans 13 amino acids. Germline V gene lookup returns CDR1 PRHDT and CDR2 FYEKMQ (reference sequence).